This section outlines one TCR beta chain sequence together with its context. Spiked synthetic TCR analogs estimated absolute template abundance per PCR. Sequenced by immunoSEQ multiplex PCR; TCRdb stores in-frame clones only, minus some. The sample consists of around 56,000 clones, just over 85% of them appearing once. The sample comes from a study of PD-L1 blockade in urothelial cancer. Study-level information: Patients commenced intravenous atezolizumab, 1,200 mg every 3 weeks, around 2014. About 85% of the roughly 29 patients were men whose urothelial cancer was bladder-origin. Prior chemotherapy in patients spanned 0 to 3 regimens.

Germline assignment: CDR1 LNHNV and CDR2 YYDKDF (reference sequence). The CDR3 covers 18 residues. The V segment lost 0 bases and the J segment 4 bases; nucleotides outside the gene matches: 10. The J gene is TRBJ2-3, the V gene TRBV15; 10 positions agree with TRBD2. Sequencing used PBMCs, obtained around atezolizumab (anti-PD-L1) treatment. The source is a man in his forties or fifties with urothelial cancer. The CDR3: CATSRDTVSGRKADTQYF. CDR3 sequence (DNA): TGTGCCACCAGCAGAGATACGGTTAGCGGGAGGAAAGCAGATACGCAGTATTTT.